The 30 T cell receptor beta chains presented below share a single source sample, sequenced in a study of cytomegalovirus exposure and HLA in healthy donors. Method: immunoSEQ multiplex PCR; TCRdb's copy keeps in-frame clones and lacks some. The sample records 78,000 or so clones, almost 97% being singletons. The sequencing input was PBMCs. These receptors were collected from a man younger than 30 in good health and CMV-seropositive.

This sequence joins TRBV6-4 and TRBJ2-1, with TRBD2 matching 12 bases. Trimming removed 0 bases from V and 7 bases from J; junction bases left unmatched: 4. CDR1 MRHNA and CDR2 SNTAGT come from the germline V gene. The CDR3 loop spans 16 amino acids. CDR3 sequence: CASSDSASGRGNEQFF. The CDR3 nucleotides read TGTGCCAGCAGTGACTCGGCTAGCGGGAGGGGAAATGAGCAGTTCTTC.

This chain joins TRBV4-1 and TRBJ1-4, with no clear D. CDR3 length: 14 amino acids. The V end was cut by 8 bases, the J end by 7 bases, with 17 bases between. CDR1 and CDR2 (germline): MGHRA, YSYEKL. CDR3 sequence (DNA): TGCGCCAGCCGGGCTCCCCGACGGGGTGAAAAACTGTTTTTT. Its protein product is CASRAPRRGEKLFF.

Of note for this clone: Sequence at one end of the junction differs from germline and may be a read error. The chain employs TRBV4-2 and TRBJ1-1; D possibly corresponds to TRBD1 (5 bases). CDR1 and CDR2 from the germline V gene are LGHNA and YNFKEQ. The CDR3 has 16 amino acids. This CDR3 is CASSQGLGGVKTEAFF. Written as DNA, the CDR3 is TGTGCCAGCAGCCAAGGACTTGGGGGGGTGAAGACTGAAGCTTTCTTT.

The genes are TRBV28 and TRBJ2-2; 12 bases are a match to TRBD2. Germline lookup yields CDR1 MDHEN and CDR2 SYDVKM. The CDR3 consists of 15 residues. V shed 8 bases, J shed 6 bases, and the junction held 7 bases outside the gene matches. CDR3 loop: CASGTSGRIAGELFF. The CDR3 nucleotides are TGTGCCAGCGGAACTAGCGGGAGGATCGCCGGGGAGCTGTTTTTT.

The chain links TRBV9 to TRBJ2-7, with no clear D. The CDR3 is made up of 14 amino acids. Germline V gives CDR1 SGDLS, CDR2 YYNGEE. V lost 0 bases, J lost 2 bases, and 9 bases lay in between. CDR3 protein: CASSVGGLAYEQYF. The CDR3, as DNA: TGTGCCAGCAGCGTAGGCGGTTTAGCCTACGAGCAGTACTTC.

J is TRBJ1-2 and V is TRBV13, with 7 bases identical to TRBD1. J gave up 5 bases and V 5 bases, and 11 bases lay outside the gene matches. From germline, CDR1 is PRHDT and CDR2 FYEKMQ (reference sequence). This CDR3 is built from 15 residues. Written as DNA, the CDR3 is TGTGCCAGCAGCGTAACAGGGGAAGGAAGGTATGGCTACACCTTC. Translated: CASSVTGEGRYGYTF.

The rearrangement joins TRBV5-1 to TRBJ2-2, with 8 nucleotides matching TRBD1. The CDR3 has 15 residues. CDR1 and CDR2 from the germline V gene are SGHRS and YFSETQ. Trimming took 1 base from V and 2 from J; bases not matched to a gene: 1. CDR3 in DNA: TGCGCCAGCAGCTTGCCAGGGGGCAACACCGGGGAGCTGTTTTTT. It is translated as CASSLPGGNTGELFF.

The chain joins TRBV7-6 to TRBJ2-1, with 11 nucleotides matching TRBD2. Trimming at V came to 3 bases and at J to 8 bases, leaving 6 bases not matched to a gene. The CDR3 consists of 15 residues. From germline, CDR1 is SGHVS and CDR2 FNYEAQ. The CDR3 coding sequence is TGTGCCAGCAGCTTCCTAGCGGGAGGTCGGCATGAGCAGTTCTTC. Amino acid sequence: CASSFLAGGRHEQFF.

The CDR3 bases are TGTGCCAGCTCACCACCGAACACAGAAACTAGCACAGATACGCAGTATTTT. It codes for CASSPPNTETSTDTQYF. The genes are TRBV18 and TRBJ2-3; no firm D call. This CDR3 is built from 17 residues. Germline CDR1 KGHSH, CDR2 LQKENI. Trimming removed 0 bases at V and 0 bases at J, with 13 bases between.

The CDR3, as DNA: TGTGCCAGCAGCGGGACAGCTAGCTCTGGAAACACCATATATTTT. This encodes CASSGTASSGNTIYF. The chain has TRBV9 and TRBJ1-3; weak D call: TRBD1 (6 bases). V lost 3 bases, J lost 0 bases, and 10 bases lay in between. Germline assignment: CDR1 SGDLS and CDR2 YYNGEE. This CDR3 is built from 15 residues. The full variable domain, completed using reference TRBV9 and TRBJ1-3, is DSGVTQTPKHLITATGQRVTLRCSPRSGDLSVYWYQQSLDQGLQFLIQYYNGEERAKGNILERFSAQQFPDLHSELNLSSLELGDSALYFCASSGTASSGNTIYFGEGSWLTVV.

The sample holds a few counts of this clone. The gene calls are TRBV6-1 and TRBJ2-2, with D tentatively TRBD1 (6 bases). Looked up from germline, CDR1 is MNHNS and CDR2 is SASEGT. Trimming took 4 bases from V and 5 from J, leaving 17 bases between them. This CDR3 spans 16 amino acids. The CDR3: CASSARMDSMTGELFF. The CDR3 DNA reads TGTGCCAGCAGTGCAAGGATGGACAGTATGACCGGGGAGCTGTTTTTT.

A word on this clone: This same CDR3 is encoded by further DNA sequences in the sample. The chain has TRBV9 and TRBJ2-1; D may be TRBD2 (5 bases). The CDR3 is 15 amino acids. V was shortened by 0 bases and J by 0 bases, with 7 bases between the two germline ends. Germline CDR1 is SGDLS and CDR2 is YYNGEE. The DNA for the CDR3 is TGTGCCAGCAGCGTAGTGGCGGGCTCCTACAATGAGCAGTTCTTC. This translates into CASSVVAGSYNEQFF. The full variable domain, its missing parts supplied by reference TRBV9 and TRBJ2-1, is DSGVTQTPKHLITATGQRVTLRCSPRSGDLSVYWYQQSLDQGLQFLIQYYNGEERAKGNILERFSAQQFPDLHSELNLSSLELGDSALYFCASSVVAGSYNEQFFGPGTRLTVL.

The gene calls are TRBV29-1 and TRBJ1-1, with D perhaps matching TRBD1 (6 bases). CDR1 is SQVTM, CDR2 ANQGSEA, per germline. The CDR3 runs 13 residues. The germline V and J ends were trimmed by 3 bases and 1 base, with 9 bases remaining between them. CDR3 nucleotide sequence: TGCAGCGTTGATCAGGGGAGGAACACTGAAGCTTTCTTT. Its translation is CSVDQGRNTEAFF.

The chain carries TRBV7-8 and TRBJ1-3, with 7 positions matching TRBD1. The length of the CDR3 is 17 residues. In germline, CDR1 is SGHVS, CDR2 FQNEAQ. Losses at the gene ends were 2 bases for V and 4 bases for J; bases not matched to a gene: 11. CDR3 loop: CASSLRDSIASGNTIYF. As DNA, the CDR3 is TGTGCCAGCAGCTTAAGGGACAGTATCGCGTCGGGAAACACCATATATTTT.

The chain carries TRBV21-1 and TRBJ2-5; the D segment call TRBD2 is taken from the table without a DNA check. TRBV21-1 is designated a pseudogene. The length of the CDR3 is 20 residues. The CDR3 sequence: CASRSFRLAVGEKHEETQYF. The CDR3 region has the DNA TGTGCCAGCAGAAGTTTTAGGCTAGCGGTTGGGGAGAAGCACGAAGAGACCCAGTACTTC.

The V gene is TRBV29-1, the J gene TRBJ2-7, with TRBD1 as a possible D gene (5 bases). The CDR3 has 12 residues. V lost 7 bases to trimming and J lost 5 bases, with 15 bases between them. Germline CDR1 and CDR2: SQVTM and ANQGSEA. CDR3 region: CSAIQGSHEQYF. CDR3 sequence (DNA): TGCAGCGCCATTCAGGGATCCCACGAGCAGTACTTC.

CDR3 DNA sequence: TGTGCCAGCAGTTTAGGCGGCTTTAACACTGAAGCTTTCTTT. This gives the protein CASSLGGFNTEAFF. The chain is built from TRBV28 and TRBJ1-1; no firm D call. CDR1 is MDHEN, CDR2 SYDVKM, per germline. The CDR3 sequence is 14 residues long. V lost 2 bases, J lost 2 bases, and 9 bases lay in between.

This chain joins TRBV9 and TRBJ2-7, with D perhaps TRBD2 (5 bases). The V and J ends lost 4 bases and 5 bases respectively, with 19 bases between them. The germline gives CDR1 SGDLS, CDR2 YYNGEE. The length of the CDR3 is 15 residues. CDR3 in DNA: TGTGCCAGCAGCCCAAACAGACAAAGAGGGAACGAGCAGTACTTC. Translation gives CASSPNRQRGNEQYF.

V gene TRBV13 combines with J gene TRBJ1-2; weak D call: TRBD1 (6 bases). V was clipped by 5 bases and J by 4 bases, with 14 bases between them. Germline V gene sequence: CDR1 PRHDT, CDR2 FYEKMQ (reference sequence). This CDR3 region has 14 residues. This chain's CDR3 is CASSAYREPYGYTF. CDR3 nucleotide sequence: TGTGCCAGCAGCGCCTACAGGGAACCCTATGGCTACACCTTC.

The V gene is TRBV5-1, the J gene TRBJ2-5; 10 bases map to TRBD2. The V gene end was trimmed by 4 bases and the J gene end by 2 bases; junction bases not matched to a gene: 5. In germline, CDR1 is SGHRS, CDR2 YFSETQ. The length of the CDR3 is 15 residues. The CDR3 bases are TGCGCCAGCAGCCGCGGGACTAGCGAACAAGAGACCCAGTACTTC. Translating gives CASSRGTSEQETQYF.

The chain has TRBV5-6 and TRBJ1-2; D might be TRBD1 (6 bases). The V gene's germline CDR1 is SGHDT and CDR2 YYEEEE. With 0 bases removed from V and 8 bases from J, the gap between germline ends came to 14 bases. The CDR3 extends over 14 amino acids. CDR3 sequence reads: CASSLGSGVRGYTF. DNA of the CDR3: TGTGCCAGCAGCTTGGGGTCAGGGGTAAGGGGCTACACCTTC.

V and J are TRBV19 and TRBJ2-1, with 11 bases fitting TRBD2. Germline V lookup: CDR1 LNHDA, CDR2 SQIVND (reference sequence). The CDR3 extends over 18 amino acids. V lost 5 bases and J lost 1; bases outside the gene matches: 10. Here the CDR3 reads CASSWFSGRALSYNEQFF. The CDR3 DNA reads as TGTGCCAGTAGTTGGTTTAGCGGGAGGGCCTTATCCTACAATGAGCAGTTCTTC.

V gene TRBV2 combines with J gene TRBJ2-6; TRBD1 is a possible D gene (5 bases). Germline CDR1 SNHLY, CDR2 FYNNEI. Trimming shortened V by 4 bases and J by 0 bases, and 10 bases separated the two germline ends. The CDR3 is made up of 16 amino acids. The CDR3 here is CASSGTTGSGANVLTF. The CDR3 bases are TGTGCCAGCAGTGGAACCACAGGCTCTGGGGCCAACGTCCTGACTTTC.

V is TRBV5-6 and J is TRBJ1-2; possibly TRBD1 for D (6 bases). Trimming shortened V by 6 bases and J by 8 bases, and 14 bases separated the two germline ends. Germline-derived CDR1 and CDR2 are SGHDT and YYEEEE. There are 12 residues in the CDR3. Written as DNA, the CDR3 is TGTGCCAGCACCATTCCAGGGGTGGGCTACACCTTC. This encodes CASTIPGVGYTF.

The rearrangement joins TRBV2 to TRBJ2-5; 8 bases map to TRBD2. With 1 base clipped from V and 9 bases from J, the junction kept 7 bases outside the gene matches. Per germline, CDR1 SNHLY and CDR2 FYNNEI. CDR3 size: 14 residues. DNA for the CDR3: TGTGCCAGCAGTGAAGGTCAGCGGGGGTTGGCCCAGTACTTC. This codes for CASSEGQRGLAQYF.

V is TRBV27 and J is TRBJ2-1; D uncertain. V was clipped by 10 bases and J by 6 bases, with 13 bases between them. This CDR3 spans 12 amino acids. Germline CDR1 is MNHEY and CDR2 is SMNVEV (reference sequence). CDR3 in amino acids: CATGTARNEQFF. The CDR3 DNA sequence: TGTGCCACCGGAACAGCCCGCAATGAGCAGTTCTTC.

The chain uses TRBV9 and TRBJ1-1; the D gene is possibly TRBD1 (5 bases). V lost 3 bases and J lost 4, with 13 bases in between. The germline V gene has CDR1 SGDLS and CDR2 YYNGEE. The CDR3 contains 14 residues. CDR3 DNA: TGTGCCAGCAGCGAGGAAGGGGAGGGCACTGAAGCTTTCTTT. It specifies CASSEEGEGTEAFF.

V gene TRBV2 combines with J gene TRBJ2-1, with a tentative D call TRBD1 (6 bases). The V end lost 6 bases, the J end lost 0 bases, and 18 bases lay between the germline ends. The CDR3 is 17 amino acids. CDR1 and CDR2 (germline): SNHLY, FYNNEI. This CDR3 reads CASRDSLDRSSYNEQFF. CDR3 bases: TGTGCCAGCAGGGATTCCCTTGACAGGAGCTCCTACAATGAGCAGTTCTTC.

This clone was recorded once. The genes are TRBV29-1 and TRBJ1-1; D gene uncertain. The length of the CDR3 is 13 residues. Germline assignment: CDR1 SQVTM and CDR2 ANQGSEA. V lost 4 bases and J 5 bases, leaving 14 bases between the germline ends. CDR3 sequence: CSVGPRGRTEAFF. CDR3 DNA: TGCAGCGTTGGCCCCAGAGGGCGGACTGAAGCTTTCTTT.

The CDR3 region is CASSLGSGSYNEQFF. CDR3 sequence (DNA): TGTGCCAGCAGCTTAGGTTCGGGGTCCTACAATGAGCAGTTCTTC. The chain has TRBV11-3 and TRBJ2-1; D perhaps matches TRBD2 (5 bases). Trimming pared 1 base from V and 1 base from J, leaving 8 bases between. In germline, CDR1 is SGHNT, CDR2 YENEEA. The CDR3 covers 15 residues.